The T cell receptor (beta chain) under discussion was sequenced for a study of blood T cell repertoires in COVID-19. The V end lost 1 base, the J end lost 3 bases, and 10 bases lay between the germline ends. The CDR3 consists of 14 residues. Germline values: CDR1 SGDLS, CDR2 YYNGEE. Per the original data handling: Amplification from reference gene primers served as the basis for estimated nucleated cell counts. Data came from immunoSEQ multiplex PCR; TCRdb stores just in-frame clones and leaves some out. That table gives V, J and clone size, and the DNA gave D and trimming. The repertoire holds approximately 150,000 clones, with roughly 78% as singletons.

This rearrangement joins TRBV9 to TRBJ2-5; D is unclear. The sample comprised PBMCs or T cells enriched from blood (not recorded which). The sequence was obtained from a woman in her 70s in a cohort exposed to, infected with or recovered from COVID-19 (not recorded which). CDR3 region: CASSVSGFEETQYF. The CDR3 region has the DNA TGTGCCAGCAGCGTATCGGGTTTTGAAGAGACCCAGTACTTC.